These 28 T cell receptor beta chains were all obtained from the same sample, sequenced in a study of T-cell reconstitution after alpha-beta-depleted transplantation in children (dated by TCRdb to about 2016). This specimen's treatment or condition label, interpreted: allogeneic hematopoietic cell transplantation with graft depleted of TCRalphabeta T cells and CD19 B cells. Library preparation used PCR. TCRdb shows the sequencer as Illumina HiSeq 2500. TCR library preparation used molecular barcoding, with unique molecular identifiers applied to normalize quantification of the TCRbeta repertoire. TCRdb applied fastp at Q25 and MiXCR to the public reads, then kept only in-frame beta chains. Every distinct CDR3 protein forms one entry, paired with its most common genes and DNA. Within this sample are about 160,000 distinct CDR3 sequences, with 11% of them counted one time only. Together, the top ten hold 13% of the sample.

Sample: PBMCs, taken before TCRalphabeta/CD19-depleted stem cell transplant. These receptors were collected from a boy aged 2 to 10 with acute myeloid leukemia, due to receive a stem cell transplant.

At least ten counts were recorded for this clonotype. The V call is TRBV27, the J call TRBJ1-5; D is possibly TRBD1 (5 bases). CDR3 size: 15 residues. Germline CDR1 reads MNHEY; CDR2 reads SMNVEV (reference sequence). Trimming pared 3 bases from V and 3 bases from J, leaving 12 bases between. CDR3 nucleotides: TGTGCCAGCAGTTTTTCCGCAGGGTTCAATCAGCCCCAGCATTTT. Its translation: CASSFSAGFNQPQHF.

This clonotype was observed many times. This sequence joins TRBV2 and TRBJ2-5, with 10 bases lining up with TRBD1. The CDR3 loop spans 14 amino acids. V dropped 6 bases and J dropped 4; count of bases not matched to a gene: 5. Germline V lookup: CDR1 SNHLY, CDR2 FYNNEI. The CDR3 sequence: CASSSDRGTETQYF. The CDR3, as DNA: TGTGCCAGCAGCTCGGACAGGGGGACAGAGACCCAGTACTTC. Drawing the rest from reference TRBV2 and TRBJ2-5, the complete variable domain is EPEVTQTPSHQVTQMGQEVILRCVPISNHLYFYWYRQILGQKVEFLVSFYNNEISEKSEIFDDQFSVERPDGSNFTLKIRSTKLEDSAMYFCASSSDRGTETQYFGPGTRLLVL.

This clonotype was detected many times. This chain links TRBV20-1 with TRBJ2-2; D gene uncertain. The germline V and J ends were trimmed by 3 bases and 7 bases, with 15 bases remaining between them. The CDR3 runs 14 residues. Germline V gives CDR1 DFQATT, CDR2 SNEGSKA (reference sequence). The CDR3: CSARMQISFGELFF. The CDR3 DNA reads TGCAGTGCTAGGATGCAGATATCTTTCGGGGAGCTGTTTTTT.

Many counts were recorded for this clonotype. This chain uses TRBV5-1 with TRBJ2-1; 15 bases fit TRBD2. CDR3 length: 19 amino acids. In germline, CDR1 is SGHRS, CDR2 YFSETQ. Losses at the gene ends were 4 bases for V and 6 bases for J; bases not matched to a gene: 14. The CDR3 DNA is TGCGCCAGCAGCGTGACGGGACTAGCGGGAGGCGGGGTTCTCAATGAGCAGTTCTTC. Protein sequence: CASSVTGLAGGGVLNEQFF.

This clonotype was detected many times. The rearrangement links TRBV20-1 to TRBJ1-3, with D perhaps TRBD1 (5 bases). The V gene lost 1 base and the J gene lost 4 bases, with 14 bases spanning the gap. Germline CDR1 reads DFQATT; CDR2 reads SNEGSKA (reference sequence). This CDR3 has 15 amino acids. CDR3 in amino acids: CSARVSGLGGNTIYF. CDR3 DNA: TGCAGTGCTAGAGTGTCGGGGCTAGGAGGAAACACCATATATTTT.

This clonotype was counted at least ten times. This rearrangement joins TRBV12-3 or TRBV12-4 to TRBJ1-3, with D hard to call. V was shortened by 6 bases and J by 4 bases, with 10 bases between the two germline ends. This CDR3 is built from 13 residues. The CDR3 DNA follows: TGTGCCAGCAGACCCGCAATGGGAAACACCATATATTTT. It codes for CASRPAMGNTIYF.

This clonotype was seen repeatedly, ten times or more. An end of the junction does not agree with germline; a read error may underlie this. V gene TRBV4-2 combines with J gene TRBJ2-3; 8 bases line up with TRBD2. Looked up from germline, CDR1 is LGHNA and CDR2 is YNFKEQ. The CDR3 is 17 amino acids. The CDR3 protein is CASSQAGISGSRDTQYF. DNA for the CDR3: TGTGCCAGCAGCCAAGCGGGGATCAGCGGGAGCAGAGATACGCAGTATTTT.

This clonotype was seen repeatedly, ten times or more. The chain joins TRBV5-6 to TRBJ2-3; TRBD2 matches at 13 bases. J gave up 3 bases and V 4 bases, and 5 bases lay outside the gene matches. CDR3 size: 16 residues. Germline loops: CDR1 SGHDT, CDR2 YYEEEE. CDR3 bases: TGTGCCAGCAGCAGGACTAGCGGGAGATCGACAGATACGCAGTATTTT. Its protein product is CASSRTSGRSTDTQYF.

This clonotype was recorded at least ten times. As DNA, the CDR3 is TGTGCCAGCATATACGTAGGGTTGATCAGCTCCTACGAGCAGTACTTC. Its translation is CASIYVGLISSYEQYF. The gene calls are TRBV21-1 and TRBJ2-7. TRBV21-1 is given as a pseudogene. CDR3 length equals 16 residues.

On this clonotype: This sequence may be a read error, since a much larger clone differs from it by one base. This chain connects TRBV21-1 to TRBJ1-1; TRBD1 is the table's D call, not checked against the DNA. TRBV21-1 is marked as a pseudogene. The length of the CDR3 is 15 residues. CDR3 coding DNA: TGTGCCAGCGCACCCCGGGGCCAAATGAACACTGAAGTTTTCTTT. Amino acid sequence: CASAPRGQMNTEVFF.

This clonotype was detected many times. This chain uses TRBV27 with TRBJ2-3, with TRBD1 matching over 9 bases. The CDR3 spans 18 residues. V lost 3 bases and J lost 1; bases outside the gene matches: 11. Germline CDR1 MNHEY, CDR2 SMNVEV (reference sequence). CDR3 DNA: TGTGCCAGCAGTTTCGTCCCGGGACAGGGACCCCGCACAGATACGCAGTATTTT. It codes for CASSFVPGQGPRTDTQYF.

This clonotype was detected ten times or more. This chain uses TRBV11-2 with TRBJ1-4; 7 positions match TRBD1. Trimming took 5 bases from V and 8 from J; bases not matched to a gene: 11. The CDR3 is 15 residues long. Germline loops: CDR1 SGHAT, CDR2 FQNNGV. This chain's CDR3 is CASSTRGEDREKLFF. The CDR3 nucleotides read TGTGCCAGCAGCACCCGCGGGGAGGACAGGGAAAAACTGTTTTTT.

The CDR3 coding sequence is TGCGCCAGCAGTCAATTGGCCGGTAACCATACACCCAATGAGCAGTTCTTC. Translated: CASSQLAGNHTPNEQFF. The chain combines TRBV23-1 with TRBJ2-1; D call uncertain. TRBV23-1 qualifies as an ORF whose function is uncertain. The CDR3 is made up of 17 amino acids. V lost 1 base and J lost 6, with 19 bases in between.

This clonotype was detected many times. The chain joins TRBV30 to TRBJ1-1, with no clear D. V lost 4 bases to trimming and J lost 3 bases, with 9 bases between them. The CDR3 spans 12 residues. The germline gives CDR1 GTSNPN, CDR2 SVGIG (reference sequence). CDR3 sequence reads: CAWNPRDTEAFF. CDR3 bases: TGTGCCTGGAACCCGCGGGACACTGAAGCTTTCTTT.

This clonotype has at least ten counts. One end of the junction varies from germline; a read error may be responsible. The rearrangement joins TRBV5-6 to TRBJ1-1; D remains ambiguous. The CDR3 is made up of 14 amino acids. From germline, CDR1 is SGHDT and CDR2 YYEEEE. The CDR3 DNA reads TGTGCCAGCAGCCTAACTGGCGTGAAAACTGAAGCTTTCTTT. This gives the protein CASSLTGVKTEAFF.

This clonotype was counted at least ten times. The chain uses TRBV6-2 or TRBV6-3 and TRBJ2-7; 7 nucleotides line up with TRBD2. CDR1 and CDR2 from the germline V gene are MNHEY and SVGEGT. With 3 bases clipped from V and 4 bases from J, the junction kept 12 bases outside the gene matches. CDR3 length: 16 amino acids. CDR3 nucleotide sequence: TGTGCCAGCAGTTATAAAGCTAGCGGAAGCCCTTACGAGCAGTACTTC. As protein: CASSYKASGSPYEQYF.

This clonotype came up many times. The chain joins TRBV5-5 to TRBJ2-1; D gene unclear. Trimming cost V 4 bases and J 4 bases, with 15 bases left between them. CDR3 length: 15 residues. Germline-derived CDR1 and CDR2 are SGHKS and YYEKEE (reference sequence). The CDR3 coding sequence is TGTGCCAGCAGCAGTCGAGTAGCCGCTTACAATGAGCAGTTCTTC. Translated, it gives CASSSRVAAYNEQFF.

The genes are TRBV20-1 and TRBJ2-7, with TRBD2 identical over 13 bases. With 3 bases clipped from V and 0 bases from J, the junction kept 8 bases outside the gene matches. The length of the CDR3 is 17 residues. From germline, CDR1 is DFQATT and CDR2 SNEGSKA (reference sequence). The CDR3 protein is CSARGTSGRAFSYEQYF. Written as DNA, the CDR3 is TGCAGTGCTAGGGGAACTAGCGGGAGGGCCTTCTCCTACGAGCAGTACTTC.

The table lists this clonotype with many counts. The J gene is TRBJ2-3, the V gene TRBV27, with 12 positions matching TRBD2. Germline CDR1 and CDR2: MNHEY and SMNVEV (reference sequence). The junction had 4 bases not matched to a gene; V was cut back by 5 bases and J by 1 base. This CDR3 comprises 16 residues. CDR3 sequence reads: CASSPLAGGGTDTQYF. The CDR3 coding sequence is TGTGCCAGCAGTCCTCTAGCGGGAGGGGGCACAGATACGCAGTATTTT.

The table lists this clonotype with many counts. The chain employs TRBV7-2 and TRBJ2-1; 11 nucleotides align to TRBD2. The V gene's germline CDR1 is SGHTA and CDR2 FQGNSA. This CDR3 has 12 residues. The V segment lost 4 bases and the J segment 15 bases; nucleotides outside the gene matches: 5. The CDR3 DNA follows: TGTGCCAGCAGCTCACTAGCGGGAGACCTGTTCTTC. This codes for CASSSLAGDLFF.

The table lists this clonotype with many counts. J is TRBJ2-2 and V is TRBV12-3 or TRBV12-4; D unclear. V shed 7 bases and J shed 6 bases, with 6 bases lying between them. CDR3 length: 11 residues. CDR3 protein: CASTWAGELFF. As DNA, the CDR3 is TGTGCCAGCACTTGGGCCGGGGAGCTGTTTTTT.

This clonotype showed up just a few times. J is TRBJ2-2 and V is TRBV5-4, with 7 bases identical to TRBD2. This CDR3 is built from 13 residues. The germline V gene encodes CDR1 SGHNT and CDR2 YYREEE (reference sequence). Losses at the gene ends were 4 bases for V and 6 bases for J; bases not matched to a gene: 3. As DNA, the CDR3 is TGTGCCAGCAGCCCCGCGGGGGCCGGGGAGCTGTTTTTT. Its protein product is CASSPAGAGELFF.

On this clonotype itself: This may be a read error, as it is one base from a much larger clone. The V and J genes are TRBV6-7 and TRBJ2-1; D gene unclear. TRBV6-7 is noted as an ORF with a role that remains uncertain. The CDR3 consists of 13 residues. The CDR3: CTSSYFPYNEQFF. In DNA, the CDR3 is TGTACCAGCAGTTACTTTCCATACAATGAGCAGTTCTTC.

The sample holds many counts of this clonotype. The V call is TRBV4-1, the J call TRBJ2-7; 11 nucleotides match TRBD2. Trimming cost V 1 base and J 2 bases; bases outside gene matches: 4. Looked up from germline, CDR1 is MGHRA and CDR2 is YSYEKL. CDR3 length: 16 residues. CDR3 sequence (DNA): TGCGCCAGCAGCCAAGGACTAGCGGGGAACACCTACGAGCAGTACGTC. Translation: CASSQGLAGNTYEQYV.

This clonotype was counted many times. The chain carries TRBV3-1 and TRBJ1-2; D ambiguous. V dropped 1 base and J dropped 0 bases, with 9 bases sitting between them. The CDR3 has 15 residues. Looked up from germline, CDR1 is LGHDT and CDR2 is YNNKEL (reference sequence). The CDR3 DNA reads TGTGCCAGCAGCCAAGGTCCAAGGACTAACTATGGCTACACCTTC. It specifies CASSQGPRTNYGYTF.

This clonotype has a count of ten or more. In DNA, the CDR3 is TGTGCCAGCAGCTCGACCGGGACCCCCGACCGTTCCTACGAGCAGTACTTC. Translating gives CASSSTGTPDRSYEQYF. This rearrangement joins TRBV7-8 to TRBJ2-7, with D perhaps TRBD1 or TRBD2 (5 bases each). CDR1 SGHVS and CDR2 FQNEAQ come from the germline V gene. The CDR3 totals 17 residues. The V end was cut by 4 bases, the J end by 1 base, with 20 bases between.

This clonotype was observed many times. The chain couples TRBV15 to TRBJ2-3; possibly TRBD1 for D (6 bases). Deletions cut 1 base from V and 5 bases from J, with 10 bases between. Germline loops: CDR1 LNHNV, CDR2 YYDKDF (reference sequence). The CDR3 length is 14 residues. Written as DNA, the CDR3 is TGTGCCACCAGCAGAGGGGGGCTCGGAGATACGCAGTATTTT. Encoded protein: CATSRGGLGDTQYF.

This clonotype came up many times. The genes are TRBV4-1 and TRBJ2-5; 12 bases agree with TRBD2. Germline CDR1 and CDR2: MGHRA and YSYEKL. Trimming at V came to 2 bases and at J to 4 bases, leaving 8 bases not matched to a gene. The CDR3 sequence is 17 residues long. The DNA of the CDR3 is TGCGCCAGCAGCCAACCCACTAGCGGGGGGCGGCGAGAGACCCAGTACTTC. Encoded protein: CASSQPTSGGRRETQYF.